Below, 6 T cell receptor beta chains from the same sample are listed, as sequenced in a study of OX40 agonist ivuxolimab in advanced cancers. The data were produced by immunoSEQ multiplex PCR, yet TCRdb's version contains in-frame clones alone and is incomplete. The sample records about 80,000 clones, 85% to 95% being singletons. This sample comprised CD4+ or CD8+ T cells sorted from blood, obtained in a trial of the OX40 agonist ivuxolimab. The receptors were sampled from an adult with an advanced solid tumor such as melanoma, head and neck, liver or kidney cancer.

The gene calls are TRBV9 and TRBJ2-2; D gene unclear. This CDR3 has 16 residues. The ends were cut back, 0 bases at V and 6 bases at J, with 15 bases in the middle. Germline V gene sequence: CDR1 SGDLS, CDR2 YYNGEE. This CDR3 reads CASSVGIGQKAGELFF. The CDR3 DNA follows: TGTGCCAGCAGCGTAGGGATAGGGCAAAAGGCCGGGGAGCTGTTTTTT. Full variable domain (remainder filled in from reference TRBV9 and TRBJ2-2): DSGVTQTPKHLITATGQRVTLRCSPRSGDLSVYWYQQSLDQGLQFLIQYYNGEERAKGNILERFSAQQFPDLHSELNLSSLELGDSALYFCASSVGIGQKAGELFFGEGSRLTVL.

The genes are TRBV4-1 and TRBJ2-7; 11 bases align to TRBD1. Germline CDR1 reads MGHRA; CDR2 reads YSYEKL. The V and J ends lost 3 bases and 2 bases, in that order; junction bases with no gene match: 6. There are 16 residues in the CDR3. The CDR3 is CASSHTPGQGAYEQYF. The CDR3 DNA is TGCGCCAGCAGCCACACGCCGGGACAGGGGGCCTACGAGCAGTACTTC.

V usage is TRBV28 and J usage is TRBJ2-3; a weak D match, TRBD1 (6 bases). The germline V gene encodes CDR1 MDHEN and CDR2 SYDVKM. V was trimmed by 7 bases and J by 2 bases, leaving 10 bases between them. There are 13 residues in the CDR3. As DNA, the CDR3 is TGTGCCAGCATGGACAGCCCCACAGATACGCAGTATTTT. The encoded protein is CASMDSPTDTQYF. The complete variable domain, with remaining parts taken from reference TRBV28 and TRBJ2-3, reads DVKVTQSSRYLVKRTGEKVFLECVQDMDHENMFWYRQDPGLGLRLIYFSYDVKMKEKGDIPEGYSVSREKKERFSLILESASTNQTSMYLCASMDSPTDTQYFGPGTRLTVL.

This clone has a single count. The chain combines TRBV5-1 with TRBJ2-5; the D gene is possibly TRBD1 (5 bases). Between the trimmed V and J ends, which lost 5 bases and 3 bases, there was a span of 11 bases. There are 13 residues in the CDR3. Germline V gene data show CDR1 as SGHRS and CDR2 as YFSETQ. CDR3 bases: TGCGCCAGCAGAAATCTAGGGGAAGAGACCCAGTACTTC. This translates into CASRNLGEETQYF.

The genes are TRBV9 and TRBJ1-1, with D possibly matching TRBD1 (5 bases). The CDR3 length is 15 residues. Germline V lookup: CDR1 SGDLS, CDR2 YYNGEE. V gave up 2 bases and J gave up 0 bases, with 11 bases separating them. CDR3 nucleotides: TGTGCCAGCAGCGTTAGGGGAGAGGTGAACACTGAAGCTTTCTTT. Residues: CASSVRGEVNTEAFF.

CDR3 bases: TGTGCCAGTAGTAACGGACTTTATGGCTACACCTTC. Protein product: CASSNGLYGYTF. The chain recombines TRBV19 with TRBJ1-2; D not resolved. Germline loops: CDR1 LNHDA, CDR2 SQIVND (reference sequence). This CDR3 has 12 residues. The V and J ends lost 4 bases and 5 bases respectively, with 8 bases between them.